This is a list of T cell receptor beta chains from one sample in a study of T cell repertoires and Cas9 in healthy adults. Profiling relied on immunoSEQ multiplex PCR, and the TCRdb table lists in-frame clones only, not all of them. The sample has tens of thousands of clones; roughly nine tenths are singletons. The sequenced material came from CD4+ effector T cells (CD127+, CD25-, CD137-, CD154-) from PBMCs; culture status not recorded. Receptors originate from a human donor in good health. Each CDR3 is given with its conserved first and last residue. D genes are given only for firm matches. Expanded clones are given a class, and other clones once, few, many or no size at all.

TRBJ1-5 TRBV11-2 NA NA TGTGCCAGCAGCTCCAGCCTCAATCAGCCCCAGCATTTT CASSSSLNQPQHF
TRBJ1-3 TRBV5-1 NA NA TGCGCCAGCAGCTTGGAATTTCAGGGAACTGGAAACACCATATATTTT CASSLEFQGTGNTIYF
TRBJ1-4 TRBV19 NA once TGTGCCAGTAGTCGTCTCGGGGGTGCCGAAAAACTGTTTTTT CASSRLGGAEKLFF
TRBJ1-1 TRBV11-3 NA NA TGTGCCAGCAGCTTACGCCCGTACACTGAAGCTTTCTTT CASSLRPYTEAFF
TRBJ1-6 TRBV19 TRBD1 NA TGTGCCAGTAGACCTCCATGGGGACAGGGAAATTCACCCCTCCACTTT CASRPPWGQGNSPLHF
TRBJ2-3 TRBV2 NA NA TGTGCCAGCAGTGACGAACCGGGGAGAAGCACAGATACGCAGTATTTT CASSDEPGRSTDTQYF
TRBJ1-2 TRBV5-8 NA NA TGTGCCAGCAGCCCCTTGGGACTTCCCAACTATGGCTACACCTTC CASSPLGLPNYGYTF
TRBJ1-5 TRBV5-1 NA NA TGCGCCAGCAGCTTGGACAGTCCTAATCAGCCCCAGCATTTT CASSLDSPNQPQHF
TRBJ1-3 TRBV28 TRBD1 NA TGTGCCAGCAGTTTACCGACAGGGGGCGGAAACACCATATATTTT CASSLPTGGGNTIYF
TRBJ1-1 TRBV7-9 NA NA TGTGCCAGCAGCGGCCAGCAGGGCTCTAGCACTGAAGCTTTCTTT CASSGQQGSSTEAFF
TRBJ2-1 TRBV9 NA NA TGTGCCAGCAGCGTAGACTCAAGCTCCTACAATGAGCAGTTCTTC CASSVDSSSYNEQFF
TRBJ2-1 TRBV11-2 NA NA TGTGCCAGAAATGAGCAGTTCTTC CARNEQFF
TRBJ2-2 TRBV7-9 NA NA TGTGCCAGCAGCCGTTATCTCGCCGGGGAGCTGTTTTTT CASSRYLAGELFF
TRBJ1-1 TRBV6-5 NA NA TGTGCCAGCAGTGGAGGCGGGCTCGGGGACACTGAAGCTTTCTTT CASSGGGLGDTEAFF
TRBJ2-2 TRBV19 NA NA TGTGCCAGTAGTATACAGGGGCGAGGCACCGGGGAGCTGTTTTTT CASSIQGRGTGELFF
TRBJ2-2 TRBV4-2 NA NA TGTGCCAGCAGCCAAAATCCTCGTCCGGGCTCGAACACCGGGGAGCTGTTTTTT CASSQNPRPGSNTGELFF
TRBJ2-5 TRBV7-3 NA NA TGTGCCAGCAGCTTGATAGGACGATCTCAAGAGACCCAGTACTTC CASSLIGRSQETQYF
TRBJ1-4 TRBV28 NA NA TGTGCCAGCAGGACAGCCAATGAAAAACTGTTTTTT CASRTANEKLFF